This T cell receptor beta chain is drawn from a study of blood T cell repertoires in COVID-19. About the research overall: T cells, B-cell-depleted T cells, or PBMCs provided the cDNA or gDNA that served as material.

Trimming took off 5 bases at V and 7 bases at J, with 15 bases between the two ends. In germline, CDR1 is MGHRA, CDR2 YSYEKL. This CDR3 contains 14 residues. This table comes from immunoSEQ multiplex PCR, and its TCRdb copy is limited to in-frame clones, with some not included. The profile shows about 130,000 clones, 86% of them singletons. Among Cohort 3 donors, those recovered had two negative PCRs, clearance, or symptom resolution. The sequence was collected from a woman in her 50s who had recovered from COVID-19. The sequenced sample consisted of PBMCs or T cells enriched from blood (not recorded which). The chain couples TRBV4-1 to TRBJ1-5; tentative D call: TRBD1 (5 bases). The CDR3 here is CASSSREGSQPQHF. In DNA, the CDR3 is TGCGCCAGCAGCTCCAGGGAGGGGAGCCAGCCCCAGCATTTT.